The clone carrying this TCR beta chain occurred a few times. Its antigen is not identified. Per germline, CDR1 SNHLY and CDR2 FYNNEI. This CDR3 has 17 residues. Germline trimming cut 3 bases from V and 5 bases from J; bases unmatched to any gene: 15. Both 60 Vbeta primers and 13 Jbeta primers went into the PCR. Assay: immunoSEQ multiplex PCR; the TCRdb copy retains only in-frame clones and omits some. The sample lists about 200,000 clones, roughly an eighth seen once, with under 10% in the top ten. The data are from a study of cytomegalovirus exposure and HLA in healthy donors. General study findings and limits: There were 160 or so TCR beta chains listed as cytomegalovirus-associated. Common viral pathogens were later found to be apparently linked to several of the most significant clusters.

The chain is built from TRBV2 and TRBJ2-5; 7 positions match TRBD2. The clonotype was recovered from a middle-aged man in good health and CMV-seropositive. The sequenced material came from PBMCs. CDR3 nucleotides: TGTGCCAGCAGTGATGCCCCTCAAAGGGGAGGGTATGAGACCCAGTACTTC. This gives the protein CASSDAPQRGGYETQYF.